Reported below is one T cell receptor (beta chain). This sample is drawn from a study of cytomegalovirus exposure and HLA in healthy donors. In the PCR, 60 Vbeta and 13 Jbeta primers were used. Clones were read by immunoSEQ multiplex PCR, and TCRdb kept only the in-frame ones, dropping some. The sample includes about 200,000 clones, over 80% of them seen just once. This CDR3 region has 14 residues. Germline assignment: CDR1 ENHRY and CDR2 SYGVKD. V lost 4 bases and J 0 bases, leaving 7 bases between the germline ends. Input material: PBMCs. This receptor was taken from a boy between 2 and 10 years old in good health and CMV-seronegative. The chain is built from TRBV10-3 and TRBJ1-3; D gene uncertain. In DNA form, the CDR3 reads TGTGCCATCAGTGTGGGAGTCTCTGGAAACACCATATATTTT. Translation: CAISVGVSGNTIYF.